This TCR beta chain was captured in a study of Ad26.COV2.S vaccination and SARS-CoV-2 variants. Treatment: about 20 received Ad26.COV2.S at low or high dose, single or two shots; 5 received placebo; per-sample allocation not given. At day 63 after the first vaccine or placebo injection, samples were drawn. An Ad26 vector was used to express Wuhan-strain SARS-CoV-2 spike as the vaccine. Sequenced by immunoSEQ multiplex PCR; TCRdb stores in-frame clones only, minus some. The sample holds about 370,000 clones; 88% are singletons and the top ten take around 3.4%. V dropped 1 base and J dropped 5 bases, with 8 bases sitting between them. There are 14 residues in the CDR3. The germline V gene encodes CDR1 LGHDT and CDR2 YNNKEL (reference sequence).

This receptor was identified in a person aged 18 to 65 who received the Ad26.COV2.S COVID-19 vaccine or a placebo. Sequences were derived from peripheral blood, sampled in a trial of Ad26.COV2.S vaccine versus placebo. The gene calls are TRBV3-1 (or the pseudogene TRBV3-2) and TRBJ2-2; no clear D. The CDR3 loop is CASSQAYGTGELFF. DNA for the CDR3: TGTGCCAGCAGCCAAGCCTACGGGACCGGGGAGCTGTTTTTT.